The table lists the clone carrying this T cell receptor beta chain with a count of one. The antigen is undetermined. The CDR3 runs to 15 residues. In germline, CDR1 is SGDLS, CDR2 YYNGEE. V shed 3 bases and J 6 bases; nucleotides not matched to a gene: 4. This PCR relied on a set of 60 Vbeta primers and 13 Jbeta primers. Sequencing was performed with immunoSEQ multiplex PCR; in TCRdb, only in-frame clones are kept and a portion is missing. In the table there are 110,000 to 150,000 clones, 75% of which are singletons. The data were obtained in a study of cytomegalovirus exposure and HLA in healthy donors. The study's findings and limits: From TCR beta sequences, most subjects' HLA-A and HLA-B alleles were reportedly predicted accurately. Some V segments, including TRBV6-2 and TRBV6-3, were excluded as indistinguishable.

This chain connects TRBV9 to TRBJ2-2; 11 nucleotides align to TRBD1. Specimen: PBMCs. The sequence was obtained from a man between 35 and 55 years old in good health and CMV-seronegative. CDR3 in amino acids: CASSDLDRGPGELFF. The CDR3 coding sequence is TGTGCCAGCAGCGACCTGGACAGGGGGCCCGGGGAGCTGTTTTTT.